This TCR beta chain was sequenced for a study of cytomegalovirus exposure and HLA in healthy donors. V dropped 4 bases and J dropped 2; count of bases not matched to a gene: 4. The CDR3 loop spans 13 amino acids. Germline lookup yields CDR1 GTSNPN and CDR2 SVGIG (reference sequence). Primers: 60 Vbeta forward and 13 Jbeta reverse. The assay was immunoSEQ multiplex PCR, and TCRdb's table has in-frame clones only and misses some. The sample includes over 150,000 clones, over 75% of them seen just once. Points from the study as a whole: The classifier was said to identify cytomegalovirus status with high specificity and sensitivity. Analyzed later, most CMV-associated TCR beta chains appeared HLA-restricted.

About this clone itself: Its antigen is still unknown.

This receptor was taken from a woman aged 40 to 50 in good health and CMV-seropositive. The rearrangement uses TRBV30 and TRBJ2-7, with TRBD2 matching over 8 bases. The sequencing sample was made of PBMCs. The chain's CDR3 is CAWTPGLAYEQYF. The CDR3 region has the DNA TGTGCCTGGACACCGGGACTAGCCTACGAGCAGTACTTC.